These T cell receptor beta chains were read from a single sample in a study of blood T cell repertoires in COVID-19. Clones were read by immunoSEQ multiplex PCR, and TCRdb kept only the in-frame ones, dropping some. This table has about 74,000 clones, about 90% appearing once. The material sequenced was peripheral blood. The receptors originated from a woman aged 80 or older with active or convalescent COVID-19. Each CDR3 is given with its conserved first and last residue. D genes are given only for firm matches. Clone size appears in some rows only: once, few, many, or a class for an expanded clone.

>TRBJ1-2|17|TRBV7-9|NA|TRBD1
TGTGCCAGCAGCTGGCCGTGGACAGGGGCCACTAACTATGGCTACACCTTC
CASSWPWTGATNYGYTF
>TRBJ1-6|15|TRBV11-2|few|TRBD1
TGTGCCAGCAGATCCCATGCAGGGGGCGTTTCACCCCTCCACTTT
CASRSHAGGVSPLHF
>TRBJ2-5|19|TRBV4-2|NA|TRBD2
TGTGCCAGCAGCCACCCCGAGGGGGGACTAGCGGGAGTCAGGGAGACCCAGTACTTC
CASSHPEGGLAGVRETQYF
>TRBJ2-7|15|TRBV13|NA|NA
TGTGCCAGCAGCTTCAGGGGTCGGACTCCACACGAGCAGTACTTC
CASSFRGRTPHEQYF
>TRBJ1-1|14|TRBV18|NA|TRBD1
TGTGCCAGCTCAGTCGGACAGGGGAACACTGAAGCTTTCTTT
CASSVGQGNTEAFF
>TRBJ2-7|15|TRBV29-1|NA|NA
TGCAGCGTTGATCGGTCGTGGGCAGGTAAGTACGAGCAGTACTTC
CSVDRSWAGKYEQYF
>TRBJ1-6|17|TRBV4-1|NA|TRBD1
TGCGCCAGCTCCTCAAGAAGGGACAGGGAAGGGAATTCACCCCTCCACTTT
CASSSRRDREGNSPLHF
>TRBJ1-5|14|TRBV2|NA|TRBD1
TGTGCCAGCAACGGACAGGGGAACAATCAGCCCCAGCATTTT
CASNGQGNNQPQHF
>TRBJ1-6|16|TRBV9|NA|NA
TGTGCCAGCAGCGTAGGAACAGGCTACTATAATTCACCCCTCCACTTT
CASSVGTGYYNSPLHF
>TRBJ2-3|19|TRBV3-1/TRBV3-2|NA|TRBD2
TGTGCCAGCAGCCGCCCGACTAGCGGGGGGCTCGTAAGCACAGATACGCAGTATTTT
CASSRPTSGGLVSTDTQYF
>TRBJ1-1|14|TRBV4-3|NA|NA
TGCGCCAGCAGCCAAGAGGGGCTGGACACTGAAGCTTTCTTT
CASSQEGLDTEAFF
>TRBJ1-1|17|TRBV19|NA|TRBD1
TGTGCCAGTAGTGGTCCCGGGACAGGGATTTTTAACACTGAAGCTTTCTTT
CASSGPGTGIFNTEAFF
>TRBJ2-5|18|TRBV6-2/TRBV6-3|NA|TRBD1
TGTGCCAGCAGTTTCCCGGACAGGGGGCAGGGACTAGCAGAGACCCAGTACTTC
CASSFPDRGQGLAETQYF
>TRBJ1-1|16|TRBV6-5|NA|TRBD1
TGTGCCAGCAGTTCATCAGACAGGGGTGAAAACACTGAAGCTTTCTTT
CASSSSDRGENTEAFF
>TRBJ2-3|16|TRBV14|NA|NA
TGTGCCAGCAGCGCCGCCACCGGACTGAGCACAGATACGCAGTATTTT
CASSAATGLSTDTQYF
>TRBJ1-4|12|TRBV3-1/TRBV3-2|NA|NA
TGTGCCAGTGGACAAATTAATGAAAAACTGTTTTTT
CASGQINEKLFF
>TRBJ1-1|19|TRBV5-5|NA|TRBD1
TGTGCCAGCGGAGCCTTTTCCACAGGGGCGCGGTGGGGTAAAACTGAAGCTTTCTTT
CASGAFSTGARWGKTEAFF
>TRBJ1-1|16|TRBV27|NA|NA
TGTGCCAGCAGTTTATCCCTGTGGCAGGGAAACACTGAAGCTTTCTTT
CASSLSLWQGNTEAFF
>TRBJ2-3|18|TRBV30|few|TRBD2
TGTGCCTGGAGTGGCCCGGGGTCGGGCGGGAGGACCACAGATACGCAGTATTTT
CAWSGPGSGGRTTDTQYF
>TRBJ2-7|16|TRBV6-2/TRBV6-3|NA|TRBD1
TGTGCCAGCAGTTACTCGCGGACAGGGGGCGCGGGTGAGCAGTACTTC
CASSYSRTGGAGEQYF
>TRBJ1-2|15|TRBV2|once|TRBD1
TGTGCCAGCAGGGCCCCGGGACAGGGGGACTATGGCTACACCTTC
CASRAPGQGDYGYTF
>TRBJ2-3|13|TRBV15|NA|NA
TGTGCCACCAGTACAGGGCGCACAGATACGCAGTATTTT
CATSTGRTDTQYF
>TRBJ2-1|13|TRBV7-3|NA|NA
TGTGCCAGCAGCTTCGCCCGGTACAATGAGCAGTTCTTC
CASSFARYNEQFF
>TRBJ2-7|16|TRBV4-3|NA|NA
TGCGCCAGCAGCCGGGGACTCGGCCTCGGGACCTACGAGCAGTACTTC
CASSRGLGLGTYEQYF
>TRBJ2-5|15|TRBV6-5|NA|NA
TGTGCCAGCAGTTACTCGAAACAGGGGAGGGAGACCCAGTACTTC
CASSYSKQGRETQYF
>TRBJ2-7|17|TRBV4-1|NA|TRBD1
TGCGCCAGCAGCCAGGAGCCGCCGGGACAGTTTTACTACGAGCAGTACTTC
CASSQEPPGQFYYEQYF
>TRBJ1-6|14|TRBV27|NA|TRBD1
TGTGCCAGCGCCAGACAGGGGGGGAATTCACCCCTCCACTTT
CASARQGGNSPLHF
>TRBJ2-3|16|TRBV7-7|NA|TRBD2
TGTGCCAGCAGCCCGACTAGCGGGGGGCCCGGAGATACGCAGTATTTT
CASSPTSGGPGDTQYF
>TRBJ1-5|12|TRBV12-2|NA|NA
TGTGCAAGTGAGGGGGAAAGGACGGCCCAGCATTTT
CASEGERTAQHF
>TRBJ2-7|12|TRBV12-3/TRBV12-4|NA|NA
TGTGCCAGCAGTTCGCGGGGATACGAGCAGTACTTC
CASSSRGYEQYF
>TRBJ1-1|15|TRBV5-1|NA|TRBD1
TGCGCCAGCAGCTCCTTGGGACAGGGAGGGACTGAAGCTTTCTTT
CASSSLGQGGTEAFF
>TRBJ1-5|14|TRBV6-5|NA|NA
TGTGCCAGCAGTTATGGACGGGAAAATCAGCCCCAGCATTTT
CASSYGRENQPQHF
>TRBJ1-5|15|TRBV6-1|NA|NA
TGTGCCAGCAGTGAAGGGAGCGTTGACAATCAGCCCCAGCATTTT
CASSEGSVDNQPQHF
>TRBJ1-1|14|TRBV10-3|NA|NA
TGTGCCATCAGTGAAACAGGTCGGAACACTGAAGCTTTCTTT
CAISETGRNTEAFF
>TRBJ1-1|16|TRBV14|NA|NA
TGTGCCAGCAGCCAAGATCAGGGCACAGCCAACACTGAAGCTTTCTTT
CASSQDQGTANTEAFF
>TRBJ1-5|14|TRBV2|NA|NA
TGTGCCAGCAGTGACGGACTTAGCAATCAGCCCCAGCATTTT
CASSDGLSNQPQHF
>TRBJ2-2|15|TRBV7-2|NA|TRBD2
TGTGCCAGCAGCTTAGGACTAGCGGGGGTAGGGGAGCTGTTTTTT
CASSLGLAGVGELFF
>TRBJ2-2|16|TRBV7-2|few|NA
TGTGCCAGCAGCTTAGGTCTCGGGGGGAACACCGGGGAGCTGTTTTTT
CASSLGLGGNTGELFF
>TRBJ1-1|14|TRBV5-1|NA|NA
TGCGCCAGCAGCTTGGACAGCCAGAACACTGAAGCTTTCTTT
CASSLDSQNTEAFF
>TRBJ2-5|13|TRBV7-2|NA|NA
TGTGCCAGCAGCCTGGCCCCCTTGGAGACCCAGTACTTC
CASSLAPLETQYF
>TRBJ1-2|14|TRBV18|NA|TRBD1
TGTGCCAGCTCACTCGGGACAGGAAACTATGGCTACACCTTC
CASSLGTGNYGYTF
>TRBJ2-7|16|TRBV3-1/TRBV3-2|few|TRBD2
TGTGCCAGCAGCCGGACCGGGACTAGGGGTTCCTACGAGCAGTACTTC
CASSRTGTRGSYEQYF
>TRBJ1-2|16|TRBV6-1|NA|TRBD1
TGTGCCAGCAGTGAAGCGCTGGGGACAGGGGGCTATGGCTACACCTTC
CASSEALGTGGYGYTF
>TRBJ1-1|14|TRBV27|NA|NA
TGTGCCAGCAGTCCTAACCTGGTCAGGCCTGAAGCTTTCTTT
CASSPNLVRPEAFF
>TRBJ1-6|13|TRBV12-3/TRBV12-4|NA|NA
TGTGCCAGCAGGGGCAGGGACTATTCACCCCTCCACTTT
CASRGRDYSPLHF
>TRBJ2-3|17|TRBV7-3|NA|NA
TGTGCCAGCAGCCCCATTACTAGTTTATCAAGCACAGATACGCAGTATTTT
CASSPITSLSSTDTQYF
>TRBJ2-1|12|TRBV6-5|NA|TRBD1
TGTGCCAGCAGGACGGCCGGGACAGGGGAGTTCTTC
CASRTAGTGEFF
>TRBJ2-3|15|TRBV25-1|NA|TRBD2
TGTGCCAGCAGCCGACTAGCGGGAGGCCCAGATACGCAGTATTTT
CASSRLAGGPDTQYF
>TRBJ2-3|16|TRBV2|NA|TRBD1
TGTGCCAGCAGGGATAGACTCCTAGGGGGCAATCAGCCCCAGTATTTT
CASRDRLLGGNQPQYF
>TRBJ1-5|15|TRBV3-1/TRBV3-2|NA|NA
TGTGCCAGCAGCCAGGGCCTCGGGGAAAGGCAGCCCCAGCATTTT
CASSQGLGERQPQHF
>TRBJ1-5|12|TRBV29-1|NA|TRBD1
TGCAGCGTGGGGGGACAGGATCAGCCCCAGCATTTT
CSVGGQDQPQHF
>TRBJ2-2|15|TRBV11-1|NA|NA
TGTGCCAGCAGCCCCAAATTGGCGGACACCGGGGAGCTGTTTTTT
CASSPKLADTGELFF
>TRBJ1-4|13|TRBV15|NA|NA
TGTGCCACCAGCAGACGGGGTAATGAAAAACTGTTTTTT
CATSRRGNEKLFF
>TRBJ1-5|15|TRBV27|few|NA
TGTGCCAGCAGTTTTAATCGACAGAACAATCAGCCCCAGCATTTT
CASSFNRQNNQPQHF
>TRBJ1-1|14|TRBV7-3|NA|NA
TGTGCCAGCAGCCAGGGCCGATTGAACACTGAAGCTTTCTTT
CASSQGRLNTEAFF
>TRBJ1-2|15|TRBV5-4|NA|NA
TGTGCCAGCAGCTTAGAGACGGCAAAACTATTTGGCTACACCTTC
CASSLETAKLFGYTF